A selection of T cell receptor beta chains follows, all from one sample in a study of cytomegalovirus exposure and HLA in healthy donors. Profiled with immunoSEQ multiplex PCR; TCRdb holds only in-frame clones, not every one. The table lists under 75,000 clones, 90% to 96% of them singletons. The sequenced sample was PBMCs. The receptors here all came from a young woman in good health and CMV-seronegative. CDR3s include the opening cysteine and the closing phenylalanine or tryptophan. Fields, in order: D gene, clone size, V gene, J gene, CDR3 protein, CDR3 DNA. D genes are given only for firm matches. Only some rows state a clone size, as once, few, many or a class for expanded clones.

>.|.|TRBV5-1|TRBJ2-5
CASSLGVAGAETQYF
TGCGCCAGCAGCTTGGGGGTGGCAGGGGCCGAGACCCAGTACTTC
>.|.|TRBV7-8|TRBJ2-7
CASSLVAGMYEQYF
TGTGCCAGCAGCTTAGTGGCAGGGATGTACGAGCAGTACTTC
>TRBD2|.|TRBV15|TRBJ2-1
CATSRRGGLGNEQFF
TGTGCCACCAGCAGGCGGGGGGGCCTGGGCAATGAGCAGTTCTTC
>TRBD2|.|TRBV7-2|TRBJ2-7
CASSNPTLTSVFPYEQYF
TGTGCCAGCAGCAACCCGACTTTAACTAGCGTCTTTCCCTACGAGCAGTACTTC
>TRBD1|.|TRBV11-2|TRBJ2-7
CASSPILDRVPPYEQYF
TGTGCCAGCAGCCCGATCCTGGACAGGGTTCCCCCCTACGAGCAGTACTTC
>.|.|TRBV14|TRBJ1-4
CASSQGFSEKLFF
TGTGCCAGCAGCCAAGGGTTCAGTGAAAAACTGTTTTTT
>.|.|TRBV10-1|TRBJ2-1
CASSEDLARAYNEQFF
TGCGCCAGCAGTGAGGACCTAGCGCGGGCCTACAATGAGCAGTTCTTC
>.|.|TRBV19|TRBJ1-1
CASSIGVWGTNTEAFF
TGTGCCAGTAGTATTGGTGTCTGGGGCACGAACACTGAAGCTTTCTTT
>TRBD1|.|TRBV28|TRBJ2-3
CASSPSKGQGEDTQYF
TGTGCCAGCAGCCCGTCGAAAGGACAGGGGGAAGATACGCAGTATTTT
>TRBD1|.|TRBV19|TRBJ2-2
CASSEGQVVNTGELFF
TGTGCCAGTAGCGAAGGACAGGTCGTGAACACTGGGGAGCTGTTTTTT
>TRBD2|.|TRBV5-4|TRBJ2-7
CASSLLGGGGYEQYF
TGTGCCAGCAGCTTGTTGGGTGGCGGGGGCTACGAGCAGTACTTC
>TRBD2|.|TRBV11-2|TRBJ2-1
CASSLPLAGVGNEQFF
TGTGCCAGCAGCCTACCGCTAGCGGGGGTAGGCAATGAGCAGTTCTTC
>TRBD1|.|TRBV19|TRBJ2-2
CASSGTENTGELFF
TGTGCCAGCTCCGGGACAGAGAACACCGGGGAGCTGTTTTTT
>TRBD2|once|TRBV7-7|TRBJ2-3
CASSLLGRGTDTQYF
TGTGCTAGCAGCCTCCTAGGGAGGGGCACAGATACGCAGTATTTT
>TRBD2|.|TRBV5-1|TRBJ2-3
CASKIAGARDTQYF
TGCGCCAGCAAGATAGCGGGGGCCAGGGATACGCAGTATTTT
>.|.|TRBV9|TRBJ2-3
CASSLPSDTQYF
TGTGCCAGCAGCCTCCCGTCAGATACGCAGTATTTT
>.|.|TRBV28|TRBJ2-3
CASSRSSTDTQYF
TGTGCCAGCAGCCGCAGTAGCACAGATACGCAGTATTTT
>TRBD2|.|TRBV2|TRBJ2-1
CASSGGGGAPNEQFF
TGTGCCAGCAGTGGTGGCGGGGGGGCGCCAAATGAGCAGTTCTTC
>.|.|TRBV5-1|TRBJ2-6
CASYDFNSGANVLTF
TGCGCCAGCTACGACTTCAACTCTGGGGCCAACGTCCTGACTTTC
>TRBD1|.|TRBV10-1|TRBJ1-1
CAPRDREGPNTEAFF
TGCGCCCCCCGGGACAGGGAGGGACCGAACACTGAAGCTTTCTTT
>.|.|TRBV28|TRBJ2-1
CASGGARDEQFF
TGTGCCAGCGGGGGGGCGAGGGATGAGCAGTTCTTC
>TRBD1|.|TRBV18|TRBJ2-7
CASSRQQGAPYEQYF
TGTGCCAGCTCACGACAGCAGGGGGCTCCCTACGAGCAGTACTTC
>TRBD1|.|TRBV18|TRBJ1-3
CASSPGQGASGNTIYF
TGTGCCAGCTCACCCGGACAGGGGGCGTCGGGAAACACCATATATTTT
>.|.|TRBV10-3|TRBJ2-5
CAIRGGAGETQYF
TGTGCCATCCGCGGCGGGGCTGGAGAGACCCAGTACTTC
>TRBD1|.|TRBV6-5|TRBJ2-7
CASSSPDRGRGEQYF
TGTGCCAGCAGTTCCCCGGACAGGGGGCGCGGCGAGCAGTACTTC
>.|.|TRBV7-9|TRBJ2-1
CASSFQEVKFF
TGTGCCAGCAGCTTCCAGGAAGTAAAGTTCTTC
>TRBD2|.|TRBV7-8|TRBJ2-1
CASSLATRTSGKNNEQFF
TGTGCCAGCAGCTTAGCGACGAGGACTAGCGGGAAGAACAATGAGCAGTTCTTC
>TRBD1|.|TRBV28|TRBJ2-7
CASRDRGPYEQYF
TGTGCCAGCAGAGACAGGGGGCCCTACGAGCAGTACTTC
>.|.|TRBV27|TRBJ1-6
CASSFGGNNSPLHF
TGTGCCAGCAGTTTCGGGGGAAATAATTCACCCCTCCACTTT
>TRBD1|.|TRBV30|TRBJ1-4
CAWSGTGGDMDEKLFF
TGTGCCTGGAGTGGGACAGGGGGCGATATGGATGAAAAACTGTTTTTT
>.|.|TRBV19|TRBJ2-7
CASSMRVGRREQYF
TGTGCCAGTAGTATGAGGGTAGGGCGTCGCGAGCAGTACTTC
>.|.|TRBV15|TRBJ2-3
CATSRDLSGGDTQYF
TGTGCCACCAGCAGAGATTTGAGCGGTGGCGATACGCAGTATTTT
>TRBD1|.|TRBV10-3|TRBJ2-1
CAISSGQVSSYNEQFF
TGTGCCATCAGCTCCGGACAGGTGAGCTCCTACAATGAGCAGTTCTTC
>TRBD1|.|TRBV18|TRBJ2-3
CASSPGQLSTDTQYF
TGTGCCAGCTCACCGGGACAGCTCAGCACAGATACGCAGTATTTT
>TRBD2|.|TRBV5-1|TRBJ2-3
CASSPWGGRTSSDTDTQYF
TGCGCCAGCAGCCCCTGGGGGGGCCGGACTAGCAGTGACACAGATACGCAGTATTTT
>TRBD1|.|TRBV5-1|TRBJ2-2
CASSNQGATGELFF
TGCGCCAGCAGTAATCAGGGGGCAACCGGGGAGCTGTTTTTT
>TRBD2|.|TRBV5-4|TRBJ2-7
CASNIGGGYEQYF
TGTGCCAGCAACATTGGGGGGGGCTACGAGCAGTACTTC
>.|.|TRBV20-1|TRBJ1-5
CSVIPGQPQHF
TGCAGTGTTATTCCGGGTCAGCCCCAGCATTTT
>TRBD1|.|TRBV15|TRBJ1-4
CATSRGQGAVEKLFF
TGTGCCACCAGCAGAGGGCAGGGGGCGGTGGAAAAACTGTTTTTT
>TRBD2|.|TRBV6-1|TRBJ2-3
CASSEEREFPDTQYF
TGTGCCAGCAGTGAAGAGCGGGAGTTTCCGGATACGCAGTATTTT
>TRBD2|.|TRBV11-2|TRBJ2-3
CASSLGARGGADTQYF
TGTGCCAGCAGCCTGGGGGCCCGGGGGGGCGCAGATACGCAGTATTTT
>TRBD2|.|TRBV30|TRBJ2-3
CAWEPSGMADTQYF
TGTGCCTGGGAGCCTAGCGGGATGGCAGATACGCAGTATTTT